This record concerns one T cell receptor (beta chain) sequence. Its antigen remains unknown. This entry is derived from a study of T cells in Graves' hyperthyroidism and ophthalmopathy. Notes on the study in general: Most clonotypes expanded in the thyroid (above 0.001) were also present in blood.

The source material, RNA transcripts, was used to amplify TCR beta CDR3 regions. During a first-round RT-PCR of the TCR CDR3, the HTBI primer set was used. TCRdb ran MiXCR on the multiplex PCR reads and lists one entry per CDR3 protein. The sample includes around 520,000 distinct CDR3 sequences, around an eighth of them seen just once. This CDR3 spans 15 amino acids. Trimming removed 7 bases from V and 0 bases from J, with 10 bases in between. Germline loops: CDR1 SNHLY, CDR2 FYNNEI. The material sequenced was blood. The gene calls are TRBV2 and TRBJ1-6; the D gene is possibly TRBD1 (5 bases). This TCR came from a young woman with Graves' hyperthyroidism. The CDR3 is CASKQESSYNSPLHF. Here the CDR3 DNA reads TGTGCCAGCAAACAGGAGAGCTCCTATAATTCACCCCTCCACTTT.